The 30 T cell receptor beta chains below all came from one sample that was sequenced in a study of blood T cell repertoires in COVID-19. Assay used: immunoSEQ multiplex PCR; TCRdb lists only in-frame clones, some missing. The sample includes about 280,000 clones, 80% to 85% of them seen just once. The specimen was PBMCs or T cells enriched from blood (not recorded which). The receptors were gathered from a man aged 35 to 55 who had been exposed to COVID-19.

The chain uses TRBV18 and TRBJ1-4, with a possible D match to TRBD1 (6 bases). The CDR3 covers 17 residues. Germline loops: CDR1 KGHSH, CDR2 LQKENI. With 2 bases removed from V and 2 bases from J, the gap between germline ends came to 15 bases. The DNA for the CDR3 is TGTGCCAGCTCACCAGTCCAGGGGATATTGACTAATGAAAAACTGTTTTTT. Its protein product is CASSPVQGILTNEKLFF.

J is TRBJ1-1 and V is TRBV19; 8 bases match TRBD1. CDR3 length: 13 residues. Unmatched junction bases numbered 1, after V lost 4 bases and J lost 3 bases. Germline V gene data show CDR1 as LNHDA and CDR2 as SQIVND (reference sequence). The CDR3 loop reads CASSTDRDTEAFF. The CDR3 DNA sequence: TGTGCCAGTAGTACGGACAGGGACACTGAAGCTTTCTTT. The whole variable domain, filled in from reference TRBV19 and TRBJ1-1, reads DGGITQSPKYLFRKEGQNVTLSCEQNLNHDAMYWYRQDPGQGLRLIYYSQIVNDFQKGDIAEGYSVSREKKESFPLTVTSAQKNPTAFYLCASSTDRDTEAFFGQGTRLTVV.

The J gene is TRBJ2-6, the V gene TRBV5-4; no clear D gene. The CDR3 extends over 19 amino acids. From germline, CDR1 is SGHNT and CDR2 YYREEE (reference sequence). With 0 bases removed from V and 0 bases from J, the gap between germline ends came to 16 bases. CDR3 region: CASSLAFGSLGSGANVLTF. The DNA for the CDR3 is TGTGCCAGCAGCTTGGCCTTTGGCAGCCTAGGCTCTGGGGCCAACGTCCTGACTTTC.

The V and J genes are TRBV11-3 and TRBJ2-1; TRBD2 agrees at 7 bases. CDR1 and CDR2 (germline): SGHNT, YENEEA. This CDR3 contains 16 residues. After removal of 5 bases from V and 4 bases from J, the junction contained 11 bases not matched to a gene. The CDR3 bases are TGTGCCAGCAGCCGACTGGCGGGAGCCCAATACAATGAGCAGTTCTTC. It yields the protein CASSRLAGAQYNEQFF.

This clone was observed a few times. In DNA form, the CDR3 reads TGTGCCAGCAGCTTAGTCGCAGGCTCGTCTTTGAACACTGAAGCTTTCTTT. Translating gives CASSLVAGSSLNTEAFF. V is TRBV7-2 and J is TRBJ1-1; D gene unclear. This CDR3 has 17 residues. From germline, CDR1 is SGHTA and CDR2 FQGNSA. V gave up 1 base and J gave up 0 bases, with 15 bases separating them.

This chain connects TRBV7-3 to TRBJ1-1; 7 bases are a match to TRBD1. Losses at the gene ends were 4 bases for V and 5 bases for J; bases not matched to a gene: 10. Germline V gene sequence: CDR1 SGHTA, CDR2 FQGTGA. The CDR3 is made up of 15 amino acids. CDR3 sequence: CASSSGDRHETEAFF. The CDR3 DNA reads TGTGCCAGCAGCTCAGGGGACAGACATGAGACTGAAGCTTTCTTT.

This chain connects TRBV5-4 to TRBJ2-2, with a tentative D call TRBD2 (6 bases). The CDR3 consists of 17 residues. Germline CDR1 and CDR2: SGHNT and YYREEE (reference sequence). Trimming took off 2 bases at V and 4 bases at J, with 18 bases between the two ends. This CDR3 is CASSFFDGRGGTGELFF. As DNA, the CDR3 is TGTGCCAGCAGCTTCTTCGACGGGAGAGGCGGCACCGGGGAGCTGTTTTTT. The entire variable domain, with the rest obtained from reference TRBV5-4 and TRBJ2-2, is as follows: ETGVTQSPTHLIKTRGQQVTLRCSSQSGHNTVSWYQQALGQGPQFIFQYYREEENGRGNFPPRFSGLQFPNYSSELNVNALELDDSALYLCASSFFDGRGGTGELFFGEGSRLTVL.

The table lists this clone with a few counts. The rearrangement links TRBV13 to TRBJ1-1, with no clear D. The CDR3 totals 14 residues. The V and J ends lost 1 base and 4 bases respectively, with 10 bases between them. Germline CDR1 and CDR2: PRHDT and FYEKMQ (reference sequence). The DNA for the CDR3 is TGTGCCAGCAGCTTAGCCCCTTCGGGCACTGAAGCTTTCTTT. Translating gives CASSLAPSGTEAFF.

The CDR3 sequence is CASSHTTGPSYEQYF. CDR3 nucleotide sequence: TGTGCCAGCAGCCACACGACAGGGCCTTCCTACGAGCAGTACTTC. J is TRBJ2-7 and V is TRBV3-1 (or the pseudogene TRBV3-2); 7 bases are a match to TRBD1. This CDR3 contains 15 residues. The junction had 6 bases not matched to a gene; V was cut back by 3 bases and J by 1 base. Germline CDR1 and CDR2: LGHDT and YNNKEL (reference sequence).

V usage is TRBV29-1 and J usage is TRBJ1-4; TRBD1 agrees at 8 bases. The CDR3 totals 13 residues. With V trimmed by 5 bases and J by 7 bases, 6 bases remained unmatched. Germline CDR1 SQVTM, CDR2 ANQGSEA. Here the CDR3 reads CSVTDRAAEKLFF. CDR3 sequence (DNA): TGCAGCGTTACGGACAGGGCGGCTGAAAAACTGTTTTTT.

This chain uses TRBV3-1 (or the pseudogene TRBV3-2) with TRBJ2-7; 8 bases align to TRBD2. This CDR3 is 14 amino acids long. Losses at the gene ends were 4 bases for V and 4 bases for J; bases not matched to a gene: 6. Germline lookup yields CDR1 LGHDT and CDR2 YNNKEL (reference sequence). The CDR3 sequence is CASSRGRLTYEQYF. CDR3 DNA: TGTGCCAGCAGCCGCGGGAGGCTGACGTACGAGCAGTACTTC.

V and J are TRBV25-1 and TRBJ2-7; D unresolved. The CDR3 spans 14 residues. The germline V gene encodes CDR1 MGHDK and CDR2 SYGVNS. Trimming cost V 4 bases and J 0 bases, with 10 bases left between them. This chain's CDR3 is CASSGHITSYEQYF. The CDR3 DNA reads TGTGCCAGCAGTGGACACATAACCTCCTACGAGCAGTACTTC.

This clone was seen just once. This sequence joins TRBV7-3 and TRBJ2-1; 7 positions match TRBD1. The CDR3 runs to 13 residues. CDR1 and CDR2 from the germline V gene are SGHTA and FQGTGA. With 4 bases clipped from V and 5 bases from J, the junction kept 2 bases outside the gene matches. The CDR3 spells CASSSGGDNEQFF. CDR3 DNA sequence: TGTGCCAGCAGCTCAGGGGGAGACAATGAGCAGTTCTTC.

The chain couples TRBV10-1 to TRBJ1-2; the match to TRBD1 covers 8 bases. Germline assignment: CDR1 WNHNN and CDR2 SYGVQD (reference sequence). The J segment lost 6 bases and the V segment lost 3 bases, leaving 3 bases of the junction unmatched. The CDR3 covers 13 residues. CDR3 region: CASSERTGNGYTF. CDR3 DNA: TGCGCCAGCAGTGAACGGACAGGGAATGGCTACACCTTC.

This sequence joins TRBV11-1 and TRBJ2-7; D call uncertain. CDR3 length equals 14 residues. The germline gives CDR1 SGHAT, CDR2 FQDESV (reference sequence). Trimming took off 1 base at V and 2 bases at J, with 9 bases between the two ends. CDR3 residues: CASSLGRQTYEQYF. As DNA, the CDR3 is TGTGCCAGCAGCTTAGGCAGGCAAACCTACGAGCAGTACTTC. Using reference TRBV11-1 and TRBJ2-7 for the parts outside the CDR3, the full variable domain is EAEVAQSPRYKITEKSQAVAFWCDPISGHATLYWYRQILGQGPELLVQFQDESVVDDSQLPKDRFSAERLKGVDSTLKIQPAELGDSAMYLCASSLGRQTYEQYFGPGTRLTVT.

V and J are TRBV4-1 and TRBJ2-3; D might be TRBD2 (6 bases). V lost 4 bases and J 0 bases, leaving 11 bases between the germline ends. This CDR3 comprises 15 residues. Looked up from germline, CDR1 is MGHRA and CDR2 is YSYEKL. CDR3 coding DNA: TGCGCCAGCAGCCTACTCAGCGGGAGCACAGATACGCAGTATTTT. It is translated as CASSLLSGSTDTQYF.

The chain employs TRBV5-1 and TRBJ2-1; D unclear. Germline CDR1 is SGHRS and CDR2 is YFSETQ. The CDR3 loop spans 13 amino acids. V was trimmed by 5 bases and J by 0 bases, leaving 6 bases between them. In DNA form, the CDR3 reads TGCGCCAGCAGGTCGGGCTCCTACAATGAGCAGTTCTTC. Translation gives CASRSGSYNEQFF.

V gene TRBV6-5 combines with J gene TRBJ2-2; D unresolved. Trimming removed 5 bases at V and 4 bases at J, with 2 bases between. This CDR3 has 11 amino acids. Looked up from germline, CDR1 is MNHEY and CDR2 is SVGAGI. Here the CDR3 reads CASSLTGELFF. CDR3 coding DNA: TGTGCCAGCAGTCTCACCGGGGAGCTGTTTTTT.

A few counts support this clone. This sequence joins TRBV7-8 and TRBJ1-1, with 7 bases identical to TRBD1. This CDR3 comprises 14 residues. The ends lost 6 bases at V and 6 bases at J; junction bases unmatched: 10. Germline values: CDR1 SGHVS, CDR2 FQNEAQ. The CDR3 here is CASRTGEASAEAFF. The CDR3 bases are TGTGCCAGCAGAACAGGGGAGGCGTCGGCTGAAGCTTTCTTT. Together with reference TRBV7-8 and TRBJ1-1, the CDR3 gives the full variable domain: GAGVSQSPRYKVAKRGQDVALRCDPISGHVSLFWYQQALGQGPEFLTYFQNEAQLDKSGLPSDRFFAERPEGSVSTLKIQRTQQEDSAVYLCASRTGEASAEAFFGQGTRLTVV.

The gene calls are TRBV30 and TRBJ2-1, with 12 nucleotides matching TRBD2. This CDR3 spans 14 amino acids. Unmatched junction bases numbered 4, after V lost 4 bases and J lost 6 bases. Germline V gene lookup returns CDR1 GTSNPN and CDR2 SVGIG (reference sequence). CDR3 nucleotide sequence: TGTGCCTGGAAAGGACTAGCGGGATTCAATGAGCAGTTCTTC. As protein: CAWKGLAGFNEQFF.

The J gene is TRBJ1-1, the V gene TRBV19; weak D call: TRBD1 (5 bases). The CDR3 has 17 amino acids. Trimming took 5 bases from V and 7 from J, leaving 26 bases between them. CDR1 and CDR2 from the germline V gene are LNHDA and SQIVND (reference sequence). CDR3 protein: CASSPRGYNGGRDEAFF. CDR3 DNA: TGTGCCAGTAGTCCTCGTGGCTACAACGGGGGGAGGGATGAAGCTTTCTTT. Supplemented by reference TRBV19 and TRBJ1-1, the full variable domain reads DGGITQSPKYLFRKEGQNVTLSCEQNLNHDAMYWYRQDPGQGLRLIYYSQIVNDFQKGDIAEGYSVSREKKESFPLTVTSAQKNPTAFYLCASSPRGYNGGRDEAFFGQGTRLTVV.

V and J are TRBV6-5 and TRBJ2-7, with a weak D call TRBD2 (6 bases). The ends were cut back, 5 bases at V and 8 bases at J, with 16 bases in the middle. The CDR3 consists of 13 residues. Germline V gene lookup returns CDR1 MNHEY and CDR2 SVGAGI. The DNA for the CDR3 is TGTGCCAGCAGTAATCTGCGGGATGGAAAGCAGTACTTC. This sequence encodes CASSNLRDGKQYF.

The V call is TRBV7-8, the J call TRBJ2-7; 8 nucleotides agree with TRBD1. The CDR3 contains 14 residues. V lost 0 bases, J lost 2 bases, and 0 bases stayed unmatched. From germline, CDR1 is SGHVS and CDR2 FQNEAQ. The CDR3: CASSLARGPYEQYF. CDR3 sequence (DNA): TGTGCCAGCAGCTTAGCCAGGGGGCCCTACGAGCAGTACTTC.

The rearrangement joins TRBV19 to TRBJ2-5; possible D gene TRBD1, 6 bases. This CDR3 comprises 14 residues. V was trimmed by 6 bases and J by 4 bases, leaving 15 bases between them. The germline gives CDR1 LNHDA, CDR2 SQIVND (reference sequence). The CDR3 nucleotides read TGTGCCAGTAGAAGTCAGGGGCAGAGAGAGACCCAGTACTTC. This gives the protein CASRSQGQRETQYF.

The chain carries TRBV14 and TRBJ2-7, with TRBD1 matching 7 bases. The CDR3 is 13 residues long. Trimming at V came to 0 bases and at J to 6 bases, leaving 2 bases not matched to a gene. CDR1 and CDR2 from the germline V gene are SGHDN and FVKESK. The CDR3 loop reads CASSQERGLEQYF. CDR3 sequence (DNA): TGTGCCAGCAGCCAAGAAAGGGGGCTCGAGCAGTACTTC.

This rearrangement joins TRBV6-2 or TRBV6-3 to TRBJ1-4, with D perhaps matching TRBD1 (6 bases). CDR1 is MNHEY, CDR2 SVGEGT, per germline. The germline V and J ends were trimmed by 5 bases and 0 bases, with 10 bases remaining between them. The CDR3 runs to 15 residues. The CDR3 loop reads CASSKDSTTNEKLFF. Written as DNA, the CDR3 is TGTGCCAGCAGTAAGGACAGTACAACTAATGAAAAACTGTTTTTT.

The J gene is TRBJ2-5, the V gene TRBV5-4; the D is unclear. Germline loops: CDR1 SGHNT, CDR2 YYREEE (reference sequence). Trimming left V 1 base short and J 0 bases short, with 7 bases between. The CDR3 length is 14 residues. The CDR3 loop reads CASSLRANQETQYF. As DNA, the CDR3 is TGTGCCAGCAGCTTGCGAGCGAACCAAGAGACCCAGTACTTC.

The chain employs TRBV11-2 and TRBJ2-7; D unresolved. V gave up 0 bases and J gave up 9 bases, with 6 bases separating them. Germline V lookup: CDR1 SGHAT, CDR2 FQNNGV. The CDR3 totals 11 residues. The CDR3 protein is CASSLEAVQYF. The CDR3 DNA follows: TGTGCCAGCAGCTTAGAGGCTGTGCAGTACTTC.

This CDR3 reads CASNWGSGGNTGELFF. CDR3 bases: TGTGCCAGCAATTGGGGTAGCGGGGGGAACACCGGGGAGCTGTTTTTT. V gene TRBV7-8 combines with J gene TRBJ2-2; 9 bases agree with TRBD2. V was clipped by 7 bases and J by 1 base; unmatched bases: 7. Looked up from germline, CDR1 is SGHVS and CDR2 is FQNEAQ. This CDR3 has 16 residues. Looking up the rest from reference TRBV7-8 and TRBJ2-2 gives the full variable domain: GAGVSQSPRYKVAKRGQDVALRCDPISGHVSLFWYQQALGQGPEFLTYFQNEAQLDKSGLPSDRFFAERPEGSVSTLKIQRTQQEDSAVYLCASNWGSGGNTGELFFGEGSRLTVL.

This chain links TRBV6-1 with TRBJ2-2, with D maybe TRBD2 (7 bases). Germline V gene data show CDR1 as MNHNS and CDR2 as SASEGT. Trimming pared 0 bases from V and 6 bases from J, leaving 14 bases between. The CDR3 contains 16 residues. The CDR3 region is CASSEAQPGGPGELFF. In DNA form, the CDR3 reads TGTGCCAGCAGTGAAGCTCAGCCCGGGGGGCCCGGGGAGCTGTTTTTT.